A selection of T cell receptor beta chains follows, all from one sample in a study of cytomegalovirus exposure and HLA in healthy donors. Repertoires were generated with immunoSEQ multiplex PCR, while TCRdb's copy carries only in-frame clones and drops some. The sample gives roughly 100,000 clones, approximately 72% of which show up once; approximately 1.3% is in the top ten. The specimen was PBMCs. These receptors originate from a man younger than 40 in good health and CMV-seronegative. CDR3s include the opening cysteine and the closing phenylalanine or tryptophan. The order of the fields is V gene, clone size, D gene, J gene, CDR3 DNA, CDR3 protein. D genes are given only for firm matches. Some rows have no size entry. The others give once, few or many, or a class for an expanded clone.

V gene: TRBV6-4; clone size: few; D gene: .; J gene: TRBJ2-1; CDR3 DNA: TGTGCCAGCAGTCCCCCTCCTGAGGGCAACAATGAGCAGTTCTTC; CDR3 protein: CASSPPPEGNNEQFF
V gene: TRBV13; clone size: .; D gene: .; J gene: TRBJ2-7; CDR3 DNA: TGTGCCAGCAGCTCTAGGGGGGGGACCGCGAGTCGGGGCTACGAGCAGTACTTC; CDR3 protein: CASSSRGGTASRGYEQYF
V gene: TRBV20-1; clone size: once; D gene: .; J gene: TRBJ2-1; CDR3 DNA: TGCACCGCGAGAGTCGATGAGCAGTTCTTC; CDR3 protein: CTARVDEQFF
V gene: TRBV29-1; clone size: .; D gene: TRBD1; J gene: TRBJ1-1; CDR3 DNA: TGCAGCATGACCCCCCCTGGGACAGGAGCGCTGGCTTTCTTT; CDR3 protein: CSMTPPGTGALAFF
V gene: TRBV18; clone size: .; D gene: TRBD1; J gene: TRBJ1-1; CDR3 DNA: TGTGCCAGCTCTTCGACAGGGGTGAACACTGAAGCTTTCTTT; CDR3 protein: CASSSTGVNTEAFF
V gene: TRBV28; clone size: few; D gene: .; J gene: TRBJ1-1; CDR3 DNA: TGTGCCTGTAAGTCAGTGAACACTGAAGCTTTCTTT; CDR3 protein: CACKSVNTEAFF
V gene: TRBV4-3; clone size: .; D gene: TRBD2; J gene: TRBJ2-2; CDR3 DNA: TGCGCCAGCAGCCAGGACAGGGTGCTAGCGGGAGGGGCGGAGCTGTTTTTT; CDR3 protein: CASSQDRVLAGGAELFF
V gene: TRBV29-1; clone size: .; D gene: .; J gene: TRBJ2-5; CDR3 DNA: TGCAGCGGTAGCCCAACGCGAGAGACCCAGTACTTC; CDR3 protein: CSGSPTRETQYF
V gene: TRBV6-5; clone size: .; D gene: .; J gene: TRBJ2-1; CDR3 DNA: TGTGCCAGCAGTTACTCGAGGGGGTGGGATGAGCAGTTCTTC; CDR3 protein: CASSYSRGWDEQFF
V gene: TRBV5-1; clone size: .; D gene: TRBD1; J gene: TRBJ2-3; CDR3 DNA: TGCGCCAGCACAGGGGGCGAGCCAGATACGCAGTATTTT; CDR3 protein: CASTGGEPDTQYF
V gene: TRBV27; clone size: .; D gene: .; J gene: TRBJ2-7; CDR3 DNA: TGTGCCAGCAGTCCCCCAGGGGTCACCTACGAGCAGTACTTC; CDR3 protein: CASSPPGVTYEQYF
V gene: TRBV6-6; clone size: .; D gene: .; J gene: TRBJ1-5; CDR3 DNA: TGTGCCAGCACCCTTCGGGGAGTTTCCAATCAGCCCCAGCATTTT; CDR3 protein: CASTLRGVSNQPQHF
V gene: TRBV18; clone size: once; D gene: .; J gene: TRBJ2-7; CDR3 DNA: TGTGCCAGCTCACCAGACAGTTCCGAGCAGTACTTC; CDR3 protein: CASSPDSSEQYF
V gene: TRBV18; clone size: .; D gene: TRBD1; J gene: TRBJ2-7; CDR3 DNA: TGTGCCAGCTCACCGCGGACAGGGCTCTACGAGCAGTACTTC; CDR3 protein: CASSPRTGLYEQYF
V gene: TRBV6-1; clone size: .; D gene: TRBD1; J gene: TRBJ1-1; CDR3 DNA: TGTGCCAGCAGTTTTGGACAGGGGGACACTGAAGCTTTCTTT; CDR3 protein: CASSFGQGDTEAFF
V gene: TRBV19; clone size: .; D gene: .; J gene: TRBJ1-5; CDR3 DNA: TGTGCCAGTAGGGACAGTAGCAATCAGCCCCAGCATTTT; CDR3 protein: CASRDSSNQPQHF
V gene: TRBV18; clone size: .; D gene: TRBD1; J gene: TRBJ1-2; CDR3 DNA: TGTGCCAGCTCGGTAACAATCGGATCCCGGACAGGGGTATCTAACTATGGCTACACCTTC; CDR3 protein: CASSVTIGSRTGVSNYGYTF
V gene: TRBV10-1; clone size: .; D gene: TRBD1; J gene: TRBJ1-5; CDR3 DNA: TGCGCCAGCAGTGAGTCCAGGACAGGGGAGAGCAATCAGCCCCAGCATTTT; CDR3 protein: CASSESRTGESNQPQHF
V gene: TRBV7-9; clone size: .; D gene: .; J gene: TRBJ2-7; CDR3 DNA: TGTGCCAGCAGCCTACCGAACGAGCAGTACTTC; CDR3 protein: CASSLPNEQYF
V gene: TRBV4-1; clone size: .; D gene: .; J gene: TRBJ2-1; CDR3 DNA: TGCGCCAGCAGCCAAGGTGCGAACAATGAGCAGTTCTTC; CDR3 protein: CASSQGANNEQFF
V gene: TRBV18; clone size: once; D gene: .; J gene: TRBJ2-5; CDR3 DNA: TGTGCCAGCTCACCAGCGGCGGGGGCCTTCCAAGAGACCCAGTACTTC; CDR3 protein: CASSPAAGAFQETQYF
V gene: TRBV12-5; clone size: .; D gene: TRBD1; J gene: TRBJ2-1; CDR3 DNA: TGTGCTAGTGGGAGGACAGGAAATGAGCAGTTCTTC; CDR3 protein: CASGRTGNEQFF
V gene: TRBV29-1; clone size: .; D gene: .; J gene: TRBJ2-1; CDR3 DNA: TGCAGCGTTGAAGGTACTGGTGGACTTTGGTATGAGCAGTTCTTC; CDR3 protein: CSVEGTGGLWYEQFF
V gene: TRBV6-1; clone size: .; D gene: .; J gene: TRBJ1-1; CDR3 DNA: TGTGCCAGCAGTGAACTTCAGTGGAACACTGAAGCTTTCTTT; CDR3 protein: CASSELQWNTEAFF
V gene: TRBV5-1; clone size: .; D gene: TRBD1; J gene: TRBJ2-7; CDR3 DNA: TGCGCCAGCAGCCCAACAGGGGAGAGCTACGACGAGCAGTACTTC; CDR3 protein: CASSPTGESYDEQYF
V gene: TRBV5-1; clone size: .; D gene: TRBD1; J gene: TRBJ2-5; CDR3 DNA: TGCGCCAGCAGCTTGGGACAGGGGGCAGAGACCCAGTACTTC; CDR3 protein: CASSLGQGAETQYF
V gene: TRBV9; clone size: .; D gene: .; J gene: TRBJ1-4; CDR3 DNA: TGTGCCAGCAGCGGCGACAGCTTGGCTAATGAAAAACTGTTTTTT; CDR3 protein: CASSGDSLANEKLFF
V gene: TRBV11-2; clone size: few; D gene: TRBD2; J gene: TRBJ2-7; CDR3 DNA: TGTGCCAGCAGCCTATCTAGCGGGTCTACCTACGAGCAGTACTTC; CDR3 protein: CASSLSSGSTYEQYF
V gene: TRBV18; clone size: .; D gene: TRBD2; J gene: TRBJ2-1; CDR3 DNA: TGTGCCAGCTCACCACCGCTTGGCGGGAGCTCCTACAATGAGCAGTTCTTC; CDR3 protein: CASSPPLGGSSYNEQFF
V gene: TRBV6-1; clone size: .; D gene: .; J gene: TRBJ1-2; CDR3 DNA: TGTGCCAGCAGTGAAGTGGGGCCCTATGGCTACACCTTC; CDR3 protein: CASSEVGPYGYTF
V gene: TRBV2; clone size: .; D gene: .; J gene: TRBJ2-4; CDR3 DNA: TGTGCCAGTATACAAGACTGGGCGGGTAACATTCAGTACTTC; CDR3 protein: CASIQDWAGNIQYF
V gene: TRBV12-5; clone size: .; D gene: TRBD1; J gene: TRBJ1-2; CDR3 DNA: TGTGCTAGTGGTTCGGGACAGCGCTATGGCTACACCTTC; CDR3 protein: CASGSGQRYGYTF